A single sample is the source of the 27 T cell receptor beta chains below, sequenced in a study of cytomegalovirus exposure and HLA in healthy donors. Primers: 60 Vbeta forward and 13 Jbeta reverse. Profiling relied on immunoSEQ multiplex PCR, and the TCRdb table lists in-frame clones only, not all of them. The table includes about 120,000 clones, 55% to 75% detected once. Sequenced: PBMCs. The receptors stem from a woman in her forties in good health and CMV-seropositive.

CDR3 residues: CASNIAGAYEQYF. The CDR3 bases are TGTGCCAGCAATATAGCGGGAGCCTACGAGCAGTACTTC. The V call is TRBV2, the J call TRBJ2-5; TRBD2 agrees at 9 bases. The J call may be in error: the DNA end matches TRBJ2-7 better. The germline V gene encodes CDR1 SNHLY and CDR2 FYNNEI. This CDR3 region has 13 residues.

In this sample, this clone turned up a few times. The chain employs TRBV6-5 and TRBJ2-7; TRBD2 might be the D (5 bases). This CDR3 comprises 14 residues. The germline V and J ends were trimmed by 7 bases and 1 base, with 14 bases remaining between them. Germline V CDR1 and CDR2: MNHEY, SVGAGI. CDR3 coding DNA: TGTGCCAGCAAAATCAGTCGGGAATCCTACGAGCAGTACTTC. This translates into CASKISRESYEQYF.

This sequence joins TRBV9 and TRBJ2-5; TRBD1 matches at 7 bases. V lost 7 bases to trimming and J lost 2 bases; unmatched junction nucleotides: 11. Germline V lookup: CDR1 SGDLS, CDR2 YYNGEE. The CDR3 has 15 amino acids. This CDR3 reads CASGNTGEVQETQYF. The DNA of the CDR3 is TGTGCCAGCGGCAATACAGGGGAAGTACAAGAGACCCAGTACTTC.

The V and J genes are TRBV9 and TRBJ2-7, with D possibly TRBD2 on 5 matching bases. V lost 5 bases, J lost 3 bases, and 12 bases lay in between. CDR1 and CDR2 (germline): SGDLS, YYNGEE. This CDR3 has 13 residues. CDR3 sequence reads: CASRSGEDYEQYF. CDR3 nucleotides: TGTGCCAGCAGGTCCGGGGAAGACTACGAGCAGTACTTC.

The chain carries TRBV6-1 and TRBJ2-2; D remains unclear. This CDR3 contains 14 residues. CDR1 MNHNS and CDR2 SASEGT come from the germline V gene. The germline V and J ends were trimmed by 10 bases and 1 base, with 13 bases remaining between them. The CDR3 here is CATEEPLNTGELFF. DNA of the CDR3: TGTGCCACCGAGGAGCCTTTGAACACCGGGGAGCTGTTTTTT.

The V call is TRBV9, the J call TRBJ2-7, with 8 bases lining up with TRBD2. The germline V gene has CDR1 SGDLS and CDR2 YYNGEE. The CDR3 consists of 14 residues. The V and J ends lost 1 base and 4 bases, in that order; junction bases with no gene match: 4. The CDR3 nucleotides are TGTGCCAGCAGCGTAACTAGCGGAATGTACGAGCAGTACTTC. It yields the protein CASSVTSGMYEQYF.

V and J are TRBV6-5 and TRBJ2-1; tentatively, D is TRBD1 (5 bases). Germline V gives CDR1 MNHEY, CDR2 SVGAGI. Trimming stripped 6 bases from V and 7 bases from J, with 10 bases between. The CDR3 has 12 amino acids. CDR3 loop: CASSHRWNEQFF. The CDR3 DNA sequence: TGTGCCAGCAGCCACAGGTGGAATGAGCAGTTCTTC.

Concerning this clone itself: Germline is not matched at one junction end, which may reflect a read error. The CDR3 DNA sequence: TGCAGCGTGGAAGAACTAGCGGGTACGAACGAGCAGTACTTC. Amino acid sequence: CSVEELAGTNEQYF. The rearrangement joins TRBV29-1 to TRBJ2-7; 9 nucleotides agree with TRBD2. This CDR3 is built from 14 residues. Germline V lookup: CDR1 SQVTM, CDR2 ANQGSEA.

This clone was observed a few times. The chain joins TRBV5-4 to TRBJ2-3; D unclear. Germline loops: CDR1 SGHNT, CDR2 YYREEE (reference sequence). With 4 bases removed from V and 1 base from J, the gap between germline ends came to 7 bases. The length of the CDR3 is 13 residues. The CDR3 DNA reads TGTGCCAGCAGCGGTGGAGGCACAGATACGCAGTATTTT. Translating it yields CASSGGGTDTQYF.

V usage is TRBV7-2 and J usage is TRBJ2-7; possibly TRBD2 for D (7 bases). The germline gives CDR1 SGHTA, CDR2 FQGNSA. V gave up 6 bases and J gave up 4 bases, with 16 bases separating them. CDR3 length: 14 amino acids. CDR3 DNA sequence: TGTGCCAGCAGGAGGGGGGGAGTAGAGTACGAGCAGTACTTC. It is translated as CASRRGGVEYEQYF.

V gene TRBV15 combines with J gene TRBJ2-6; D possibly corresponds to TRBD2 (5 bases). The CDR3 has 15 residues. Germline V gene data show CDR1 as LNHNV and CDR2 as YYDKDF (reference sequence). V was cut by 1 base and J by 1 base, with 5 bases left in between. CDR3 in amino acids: CATSRGRSGANVLTF. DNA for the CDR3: TGTGCCACCAGCAGAGGGAGGTCTGGGGCCAACGTCCTGACTTTC.

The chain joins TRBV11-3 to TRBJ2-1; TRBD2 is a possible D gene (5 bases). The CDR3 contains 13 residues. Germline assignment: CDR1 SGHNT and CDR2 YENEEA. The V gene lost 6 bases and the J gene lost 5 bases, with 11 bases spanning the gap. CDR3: CASSPGNDNEQFF. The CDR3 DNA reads TGTGCCAGCAGTCCCGGGAACGACAATGAGCAGTTCTTC. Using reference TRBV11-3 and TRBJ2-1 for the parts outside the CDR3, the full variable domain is EAGVVQSPRYKIIEKKQPVAFWCNPISGHNTLYWYLQNLGQGPELLIRYENEEAVDDSQLPKDRFSAERLKGVDSTLKIQPAELGDSAVYLCASSPGNDNEQFFGPGTRLTVL.

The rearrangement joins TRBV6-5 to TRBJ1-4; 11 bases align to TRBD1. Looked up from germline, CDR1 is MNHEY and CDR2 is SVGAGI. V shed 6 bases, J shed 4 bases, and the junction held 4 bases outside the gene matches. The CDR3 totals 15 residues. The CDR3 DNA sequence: TGTGCCAGCAGAGGACAGGGGGCGATTAATGAAAAACTGTTTTTT. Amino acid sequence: CASRGQGAINEKLFF.

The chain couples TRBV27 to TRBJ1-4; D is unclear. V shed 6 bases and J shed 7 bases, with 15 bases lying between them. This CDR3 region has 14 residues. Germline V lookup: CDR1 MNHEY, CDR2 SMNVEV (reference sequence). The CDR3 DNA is TGTGCCAGCAGCTTTTACCCTCGGGGTGAAAAACTGTTTTTT. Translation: CASSFYPRGEKLFF. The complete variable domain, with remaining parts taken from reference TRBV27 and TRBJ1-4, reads EAQVTQNPRYLITVTGKKLTVTCSQNMNHEYMSWYRQDPGLGLRQIYYSMNVEVTDKGDVPEGYKVSRKEKRNFPLILESPSPNQTSLYFCASSFYPRGEKLFFGSGTQLSVL.

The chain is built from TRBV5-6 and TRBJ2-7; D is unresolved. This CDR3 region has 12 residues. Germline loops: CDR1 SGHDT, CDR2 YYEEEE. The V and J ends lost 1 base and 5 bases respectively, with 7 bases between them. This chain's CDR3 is CASSLLSDEQYF. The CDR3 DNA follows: TGTGCCAGCAGCTTGTTGTCAGACGAGCAGTACTTC.

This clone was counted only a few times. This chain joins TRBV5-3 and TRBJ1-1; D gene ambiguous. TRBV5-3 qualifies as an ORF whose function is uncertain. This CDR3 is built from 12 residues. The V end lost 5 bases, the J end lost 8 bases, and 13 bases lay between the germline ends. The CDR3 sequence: CARSVHDPEAFF. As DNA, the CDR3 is TGTGCCAGAAGTGTACACGATCCCGAAGCTTTCTTT.

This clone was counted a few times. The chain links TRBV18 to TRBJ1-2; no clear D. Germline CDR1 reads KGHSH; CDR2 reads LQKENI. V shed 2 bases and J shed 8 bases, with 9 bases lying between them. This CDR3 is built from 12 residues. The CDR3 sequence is CASSPDGEGYTF. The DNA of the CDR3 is TGTGCCAGCTCACCAGATGGGGAGGGCTACACCTTC. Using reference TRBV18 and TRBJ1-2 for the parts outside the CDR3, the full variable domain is NAGVMQNPRHLVRRRGQEARLRCSPMKGHSHVYWYRQLPEEGLKFMVYLQKENIIDESGMPKERFSAEFPKEGPSILRIQQVVRGDSAAYFCASSPDGEGYTFGSGTRLTVV.

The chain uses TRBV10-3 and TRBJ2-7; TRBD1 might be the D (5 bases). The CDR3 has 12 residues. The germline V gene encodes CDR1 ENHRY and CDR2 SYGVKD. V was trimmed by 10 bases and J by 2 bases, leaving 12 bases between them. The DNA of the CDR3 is TGTGCCACCCTGGACACCGCCTACGAGCAGTACTTC. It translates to CATLDTAYEQYF.

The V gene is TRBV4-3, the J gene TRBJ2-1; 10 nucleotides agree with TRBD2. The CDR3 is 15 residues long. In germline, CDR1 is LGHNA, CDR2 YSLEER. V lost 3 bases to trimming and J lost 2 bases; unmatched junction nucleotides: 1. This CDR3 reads CASSQLAGAYNEQFF. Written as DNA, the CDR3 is TGCGCCAGCAGCCAGCTAGCGGGGGCCTACAATGAGCAGTTCTTC.

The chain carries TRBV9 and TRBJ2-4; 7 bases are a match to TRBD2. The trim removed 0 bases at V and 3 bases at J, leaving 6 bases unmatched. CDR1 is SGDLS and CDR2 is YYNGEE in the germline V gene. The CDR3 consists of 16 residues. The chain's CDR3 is CASSVGSGMGKNIQYF. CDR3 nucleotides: TGTGCCAGCAGCGTAGGAAGCGGGATGGGCAAAAACATTCAGTACTTC.

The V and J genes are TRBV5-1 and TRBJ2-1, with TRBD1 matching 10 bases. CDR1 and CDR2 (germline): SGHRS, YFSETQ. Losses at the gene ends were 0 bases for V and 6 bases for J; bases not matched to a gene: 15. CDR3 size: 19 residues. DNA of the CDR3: TGCGCCAGCAGCTTGGGAGTGGGGGCCGGGACAGGGGTGCCCAATGAGCAGTTCTTC. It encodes CASSLGVGAGTGVPNEQFF.

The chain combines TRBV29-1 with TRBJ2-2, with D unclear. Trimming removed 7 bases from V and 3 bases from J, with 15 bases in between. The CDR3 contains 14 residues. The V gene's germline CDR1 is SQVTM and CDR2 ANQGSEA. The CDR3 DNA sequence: TGCAGCGCTACTTACTCCCCCGACACCGGGGAGCTGTTTTTT. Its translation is CSATYSPDTGELFF.

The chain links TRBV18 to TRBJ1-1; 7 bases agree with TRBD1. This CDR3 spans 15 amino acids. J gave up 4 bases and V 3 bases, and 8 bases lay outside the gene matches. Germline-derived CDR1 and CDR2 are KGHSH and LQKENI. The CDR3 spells CASSPDRELGTEAFF. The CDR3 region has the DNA TGTGCCAGCTCACCTGACAGGGAGTTGGGCACTGAAGCTTTCTTT.

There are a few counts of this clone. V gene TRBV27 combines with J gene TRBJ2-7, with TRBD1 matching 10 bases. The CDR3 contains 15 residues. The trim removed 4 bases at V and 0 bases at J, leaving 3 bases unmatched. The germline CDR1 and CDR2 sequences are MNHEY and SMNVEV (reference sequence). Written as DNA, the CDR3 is TGTGCCAGCAGTTGGACAGGGGGAAGCTCCTACGAGCAGTACTTC. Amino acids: CASSWTGGSSYEQYF.

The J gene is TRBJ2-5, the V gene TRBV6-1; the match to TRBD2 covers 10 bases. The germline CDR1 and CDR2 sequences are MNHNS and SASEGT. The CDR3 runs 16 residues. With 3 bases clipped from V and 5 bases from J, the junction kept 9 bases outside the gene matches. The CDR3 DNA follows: TGTGCCAGCAGTGACAATCTAGCGGGAGTTGAGGAGACCCAGTACTTC. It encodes CASSDNLAGVEETQYF.

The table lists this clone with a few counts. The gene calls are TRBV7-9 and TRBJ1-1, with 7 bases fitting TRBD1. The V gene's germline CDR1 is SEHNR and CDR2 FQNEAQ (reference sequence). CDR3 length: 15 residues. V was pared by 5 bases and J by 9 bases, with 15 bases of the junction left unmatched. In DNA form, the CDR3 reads TGTGCCAGCAGCCCACTCGGACAGGACGGAGTCAAAGCTTTCTTT. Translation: CASSPLGQDGVKAFF.

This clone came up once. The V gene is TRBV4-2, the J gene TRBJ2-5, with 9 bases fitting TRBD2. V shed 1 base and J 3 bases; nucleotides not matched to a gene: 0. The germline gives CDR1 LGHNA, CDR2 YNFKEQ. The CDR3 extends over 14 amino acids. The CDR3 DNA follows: TGTGCCAGCAGCCAAGGACTAGCGGAAGAGACCCAGTACTTC. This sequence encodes CASSQGLAEETQYF.